This is a list of T cell receptor beta chains from one sample in a study of CD8+CD57+ T cells in acquired aplastic anemia. TCRdb re-analysed the reads in MiXCR, keeping a single row per CDR3 protein. The table lists approximately 180,000 distinct CDR3 sequences, around 48% of them singletons. Source material: sorted CD4+, CD8+, or CD8+CD57+ T cells (not recorded which) from PBMCs. The receptors come from a human donor with aplastic anemia. The CDR3 runs from the conserved cysteine through the conserved F or W. D genes are given only for firm matches. Clone sizes are given selectively: once, few, many, or a class where the clone is expanded.

CDR3aa,CDR3nt,j_gene,d_gene,abundance,v_gene
CASSFSRANTEAFF,TGCGCCAGCAGCTTCAGCAGGGCCAACACTGAAGCTTTCTTT,TRBJ1-1,-,once,TRBV5-1
CASSDGAWGQGAPYEQYF,TGTGCCAGCAGTGACGGTGCCTGGGGACAGGGGGCCCCCTACGAGCAGTACTTC,TRBJ2-7,TRBD1,many,TRBV6-4
CASSLERRGGLETQYF,TGTGCCAGCAGCTTAGAGCGGCGGGGGGGCCTTGAGACCCAGTACTTC,TRBJ2-5,TRBD2,many,TRBV7-7
CASRDGGKAGELFF,TGTGCCAGTAGGGACGGGGGAAAGGCCGGGGAGCTGTTTTTT,TRBJ2-2,-,many,TRBV19
CASSQDVGQAYEQYF,TGTGCCAGCAGCCAAGATGTGGGACAGGCCTACGAGCAGTACTTC,TRBJ2-7,TRBD1,-,TRBV14
CASSSEGTQYF,TGCGCCAGCAGCTCCGAGGGGACGCAGTATTTT,TRBJ2-3,-,few,TRBV5-1
CASRWTVGGYTF,TGTGCCAGCCGATGGACAGTCGGGGGCTACACCTTC,TRBJ1-2,-,few,TRBV2
CASSQEGGLGNYGYTF,TGTGCCAGCAGCCAAGAAGGGGGCTTGGGGAACTATGGCTACACCTTC,TRBJ1-2,TRBD1,many,TRBV4-2
CASSQEGGAYYEQYF,TGTGCCAGCAGCCAAGAGGGGGGGGCCTACTACGAGCAGTACTTC,TRBJ2-7,-,many,TRBV4-2
CASSHGEVDTQYF,TGTGCCAGCAGTCACGGCGAGGTGGATACGCAGTATTTT,TRBJ2-3,-,-,TRBV7-3
CASSTTSGIYEQYF,TGTGCCAGTAGTACTACTAGCGGGATCTACGAGCAGTACTTC,TRBJ2-7,TRBD2,few,TRBV19
CASSDGGGVYDYTF,TGTGCCAGCAGCGATGGGGGGGGAGTGTATGACTACACCTTC,TRBJ1-2,-,many,TRBV7-2
CSVAGRMNTEAFF,TGCAGCGTTGCAGGCAGAATGAACACTGAAGCTTTCTTT,TRBJ1-1,-,many,TRBV29-1
CASSIRREDTQYF,TGTGCCAGCAGCATCCGAAGGGAGGATACGCAGTATTTT,TRBJ2-3,-,many,TRBV5-6
CASSLTGSYNSPLHF,TGTGCCAGCAGCTTGACCGGCTCCTATAATTCACCCCTCCACTTT,TRBJ1-6,-,many,TRBV5-6
CSLKDVYEQFF,TGCAGCCTCAAGGACGTGTATGAGCAGTTCTTC,TRBJ2-1,-,-,TRBV29-1
CASSFSVRGTGELFF,TGTGCCAGCAGTTTTTCGGTCAGGGGCACCGGGGAGCTGTTTTTT,TRBJ2-2,-,-,TRBV12-3/TRBV12-4
CASSRGGGVQPQHF,TGTGCCAGTAGCCGAGGGGGGGGAGTTCAGCCCCAGCATTTT,TRBJ1-5,-,-,TRBV19
CSVSGELLTDTQYF,TGCAGCGTTTCGGGGGAGCTCCTAACAGATACGCAGTATTTT,TRBJ2-3,-,many,TRBV29-1
CASSSFGGSETQYF,TGTGCCAGTAGTAGTTTCGGTGGATCGGAGACCCAGTACTTC,TRBJ2-5,-,-,TRBV19
CASSLGRLRPYEQYF,TGTGCCAGCAGCTTGGGGCGGTTGCGGCCCTACGAGCAGTACTTC,TRBJ2-7,-,many,TRBV12-1
CASSPTQLMNTEAFF,TGTGCCAGCAGCCCAACACAGCTTATGAACACTGAAGCTTTCTTT,TRBJ1-1,-,many,TRBV9
CASSNHRNTEAFF,TGTGCCAGCAGTAACCATAGGAACACTGAAGCTTTCTTT,TRBJ1-1,-,many,TRBV2
CASSLGAPGAYGYTF,TGCGCCAGCAGCTTGGGAGCCCCGGGGGCTTATGGCTACACCTTC,TRBJ1-2,-,few,TRBV5-1
CATSDIDRGAYEQYF,TGTGCCACCAGTGATATCGACAGGGGAGCCTACGAGCAGTACTTC,TRBJ2-7,TRBD1,few,TRBV24-1
CSASRGTSGAQRQETQYF,TGCAGTGCTAGCCGTGGGACTAGCGGGGCCCAACGACAAGAGACCCAGTACTTC,TRBJ2-5,TRBD2,many,TRBV20-1
CSVDRAQARETQYF,TGCAGCGTGGACAGGGCGCAGGCCAGAGAGACCCAGTACTTC,TRBJ2-5,TRBD1,-,TRBV29-1
CASSLGAGSYEQYF,TGTGCCAGCAGCTTAGGGGCAGGGTCCTACGAGCAGTACTTC,TRBJ2-7,-,-,TRBV7-3
CASSYVQNEQYF,TGTGCCAGCAGCTACGTACAGAACGAGCAGTACTTC,TRBJ2-7,-,-,TRBV7-9
CASRSDSNQPQHF,TGTGCCAGCAGGTCAGACAGCAATCAGCCCCAGCATTTT,TRBJ1-5,-,-,TRBV2
CSVDSRYGYTF,TGCAGCGTTGATTCGCGCTATGGCTACACCTTC,TRBJ1-2,-,-,TRBV29-1